This T cell receptor (beta chain) was sequenced in a study of cytomegalovirus exposure and HLA in healthy donors. In germline, CDR1 is SNHLY, CDR2 FYNNEI. V dropped 7 bases and J dropped 2 bases, with 11 bases sitting between them. The CDR3 loop spans 13 amino acids. Overall study results and limits: Donors belonging to an Asian-associated ancestry cluster reportedly showed fewer N-insertions in productive TCRs than the 666-donor mean, according to what a later analysis found.

Researchers ran the PCR with 60 Vbeta and 13 Jbeta primers. Sequencing used immunoSEQ multiplex PCR; TCRdb keeps in-frame clones, though not all of them. The repertoire includes about 150,000 clones, roughly 77% of them detected once, and around 3.7% sits in the top ten. Whereas donors were nominally healthy upon sampling, unrecorded immune exposures were probable. Regarding this clone: Its antigen is still unknown.

This receptor was identified in a male donor in good health and CMV-seronegative. Sequenced: PBMCs. The rearrangement joins TRBV2 to TRBJ2-5; possibly TRBD2 for D (6 bases). The CDR3 sequence is CASKETRQETQYF. CDR3 bases: TGTGCCAGCAAGGAGACTAGGCAAGAGACCCAGTACTTC.